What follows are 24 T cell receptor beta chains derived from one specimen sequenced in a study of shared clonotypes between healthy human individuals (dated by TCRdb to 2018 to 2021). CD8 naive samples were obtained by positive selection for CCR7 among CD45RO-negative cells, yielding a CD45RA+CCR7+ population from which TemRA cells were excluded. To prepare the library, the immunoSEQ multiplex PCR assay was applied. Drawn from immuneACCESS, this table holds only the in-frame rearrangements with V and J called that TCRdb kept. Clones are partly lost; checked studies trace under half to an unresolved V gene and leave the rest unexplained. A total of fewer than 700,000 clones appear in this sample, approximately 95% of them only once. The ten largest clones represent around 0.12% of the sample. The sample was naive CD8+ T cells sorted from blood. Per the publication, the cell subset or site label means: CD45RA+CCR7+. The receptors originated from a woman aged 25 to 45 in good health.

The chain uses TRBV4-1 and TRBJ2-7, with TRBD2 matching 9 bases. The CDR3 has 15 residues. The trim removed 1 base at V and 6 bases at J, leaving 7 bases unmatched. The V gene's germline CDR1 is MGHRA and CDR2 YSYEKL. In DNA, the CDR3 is TGCGCCAGCAGCCAAGCGATGCGGGAGGGCCTCGAGCAGTACTTC. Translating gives CASSQAMREGLEQYF.

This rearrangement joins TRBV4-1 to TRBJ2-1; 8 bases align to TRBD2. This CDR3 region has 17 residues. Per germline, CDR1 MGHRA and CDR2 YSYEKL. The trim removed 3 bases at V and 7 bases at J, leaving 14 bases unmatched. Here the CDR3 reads CASSHPVGREEVNEQFF. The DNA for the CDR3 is TGCGCCAGCAGCCACCCGGTAGGGCGGGAGGAGGTTAATGAGCAGTTCTTC.

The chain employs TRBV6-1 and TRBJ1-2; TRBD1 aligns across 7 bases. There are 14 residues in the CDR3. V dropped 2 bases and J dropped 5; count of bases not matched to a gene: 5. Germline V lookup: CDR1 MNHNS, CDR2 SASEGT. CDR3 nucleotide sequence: TGTGCCAGCAGTGAACCAGACAGGGTTTATGGCTACACCTTC. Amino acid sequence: CASSEPDRVYGYTF.

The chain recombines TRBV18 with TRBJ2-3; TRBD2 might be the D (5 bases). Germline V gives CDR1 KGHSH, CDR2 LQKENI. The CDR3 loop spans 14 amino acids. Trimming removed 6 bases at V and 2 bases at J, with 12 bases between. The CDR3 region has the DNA TGTGCCAGCTCTCTCGACTATCCCACAGATACGCAGTATTTT. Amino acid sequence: CASSLDYPTDTQYF.

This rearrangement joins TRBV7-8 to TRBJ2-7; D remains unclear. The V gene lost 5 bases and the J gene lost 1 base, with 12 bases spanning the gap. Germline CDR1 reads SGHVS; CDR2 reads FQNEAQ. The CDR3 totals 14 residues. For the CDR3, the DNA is TGTGCCAGCAGCCCAGAGTTCGGGTCCTACGAGCAGTACTTC. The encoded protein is CASSPEFGSYEQYF.

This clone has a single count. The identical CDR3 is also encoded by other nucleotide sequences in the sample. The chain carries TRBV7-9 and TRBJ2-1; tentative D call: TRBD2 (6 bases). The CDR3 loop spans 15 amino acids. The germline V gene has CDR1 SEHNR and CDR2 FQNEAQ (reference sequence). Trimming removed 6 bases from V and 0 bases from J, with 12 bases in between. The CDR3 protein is CASSFSGSSYNEQFF. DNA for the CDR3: TGTGCCAGCAGTTTCTCCGGGAGCTCCTACAATGAGCAGTTCTTC.

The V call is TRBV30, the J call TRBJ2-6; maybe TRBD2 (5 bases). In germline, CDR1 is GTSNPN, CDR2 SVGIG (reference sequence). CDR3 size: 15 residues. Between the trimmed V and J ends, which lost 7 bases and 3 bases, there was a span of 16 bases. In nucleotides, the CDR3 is TGTGCCTACACCCCCCGAGGGAATGGGGCCAACGTCCTGACTTTC. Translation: CAYTPRGNGANVLTF.

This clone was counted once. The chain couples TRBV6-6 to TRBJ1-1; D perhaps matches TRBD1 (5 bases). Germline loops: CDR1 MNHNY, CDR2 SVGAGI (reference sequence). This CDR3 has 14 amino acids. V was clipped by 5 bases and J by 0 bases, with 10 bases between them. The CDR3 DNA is TGTGCCAGCAGTCGGGACGGCATGAACACTGAAGCTTTCTTT. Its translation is CASSRDGMNTEAFF.

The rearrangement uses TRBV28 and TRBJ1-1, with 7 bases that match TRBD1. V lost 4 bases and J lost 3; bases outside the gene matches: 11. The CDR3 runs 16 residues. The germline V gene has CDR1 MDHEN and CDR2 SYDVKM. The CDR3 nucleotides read TGTGCCAGCAGTTCCCGAACCGACAGGGAGTACACTGAAGCTTTCTTT. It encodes CASSSRTDREYTEAFF.

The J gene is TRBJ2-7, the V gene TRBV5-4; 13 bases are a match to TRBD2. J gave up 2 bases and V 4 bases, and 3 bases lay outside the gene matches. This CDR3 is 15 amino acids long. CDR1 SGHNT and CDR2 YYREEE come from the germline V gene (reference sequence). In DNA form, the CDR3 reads TGTGCCAGCAGCGAGGGACTAGCGGGACCCTACGAGCAGTACTTC. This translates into CASSEGLAGPYEQYF.

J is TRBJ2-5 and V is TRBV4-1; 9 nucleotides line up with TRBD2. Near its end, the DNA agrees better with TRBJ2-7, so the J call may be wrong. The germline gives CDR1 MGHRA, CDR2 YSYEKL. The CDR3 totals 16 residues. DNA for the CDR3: TGCGCCAGCAGCCAAGATTACAGCGGGAGGTCCTACGAGCAGTACTTC. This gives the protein CASSQDYSGRSYEQYF.

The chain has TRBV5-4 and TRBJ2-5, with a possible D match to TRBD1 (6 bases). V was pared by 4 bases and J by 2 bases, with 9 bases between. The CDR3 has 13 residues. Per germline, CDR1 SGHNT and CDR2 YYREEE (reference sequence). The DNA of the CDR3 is TGTGCCAGCAGCCAAGGGGGACAAGAGACCCAGTACTTC. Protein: CASSQGGQETQYF.

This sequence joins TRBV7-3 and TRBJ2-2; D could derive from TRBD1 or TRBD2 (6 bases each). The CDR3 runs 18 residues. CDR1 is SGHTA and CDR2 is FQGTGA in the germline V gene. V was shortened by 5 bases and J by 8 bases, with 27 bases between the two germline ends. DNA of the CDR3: TGTGCCAGCAGCCGCGGGGAGCGGGCGGGACATCTAGTGGGGGAGCTGTTTTTT. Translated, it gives CASSRGERAGHLVGELFF.

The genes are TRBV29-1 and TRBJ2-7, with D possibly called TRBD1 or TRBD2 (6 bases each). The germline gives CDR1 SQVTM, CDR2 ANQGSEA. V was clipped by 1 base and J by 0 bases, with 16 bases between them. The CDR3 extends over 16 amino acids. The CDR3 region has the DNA TGCAGCGTTGAAGGAGGGGGGCAGGGGAGCTCCTACGAGCAGTACTTC. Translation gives CSVEGGGQGSSYEQYF.

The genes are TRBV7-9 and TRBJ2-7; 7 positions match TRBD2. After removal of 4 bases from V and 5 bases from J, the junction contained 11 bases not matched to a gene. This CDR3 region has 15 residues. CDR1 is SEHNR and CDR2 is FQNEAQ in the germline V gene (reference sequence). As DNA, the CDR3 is TGTGCCAGCAGCTCCCCCGGCGGGAGCGTCCACGAGCAGTACTTC. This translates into CASSSPGGSVHEQYF.

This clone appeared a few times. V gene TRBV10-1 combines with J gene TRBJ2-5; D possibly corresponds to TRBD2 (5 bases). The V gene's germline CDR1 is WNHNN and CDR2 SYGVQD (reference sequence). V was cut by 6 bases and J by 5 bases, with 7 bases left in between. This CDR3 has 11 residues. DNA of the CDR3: TGCGCCAGCAGCCCGGGGGAGACCCAGTACTTC. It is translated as CASSPGETQYF.

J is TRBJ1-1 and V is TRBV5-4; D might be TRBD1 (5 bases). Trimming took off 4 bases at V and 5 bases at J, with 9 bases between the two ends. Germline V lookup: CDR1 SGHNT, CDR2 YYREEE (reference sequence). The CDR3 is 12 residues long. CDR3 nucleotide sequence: TGTGCCAGCAGCCTGGGGCAGACTGAAGCTTTCTTT. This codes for CASSLGQTEAFF.

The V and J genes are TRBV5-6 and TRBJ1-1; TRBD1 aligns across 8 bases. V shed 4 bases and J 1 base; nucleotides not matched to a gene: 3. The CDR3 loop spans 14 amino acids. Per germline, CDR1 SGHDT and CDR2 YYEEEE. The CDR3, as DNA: TGTGCCAGCAGCCTGGGACAGGAGAACACTGAAGCTTTCTTT. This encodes CASSLGQENTEAFF.

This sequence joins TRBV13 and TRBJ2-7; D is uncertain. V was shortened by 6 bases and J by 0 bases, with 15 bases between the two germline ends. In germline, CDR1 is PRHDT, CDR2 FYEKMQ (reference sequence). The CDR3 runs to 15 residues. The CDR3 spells CASSPRHQSSYEQYF. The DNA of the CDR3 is TGTGCCAGCAGTCCACGGCATCAAAGCTCCTACGAGCAGTACTTC.

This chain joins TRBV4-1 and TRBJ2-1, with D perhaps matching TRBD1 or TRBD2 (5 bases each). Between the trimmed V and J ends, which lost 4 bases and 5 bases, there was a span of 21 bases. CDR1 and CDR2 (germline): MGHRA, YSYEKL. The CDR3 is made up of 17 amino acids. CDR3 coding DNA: TGCGCCAGCAGCCCCCCCCCGGGGAGTCGAGGGGACAATGAGCAGTTCTTC. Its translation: CASSPPPGSRGDNEQFF.

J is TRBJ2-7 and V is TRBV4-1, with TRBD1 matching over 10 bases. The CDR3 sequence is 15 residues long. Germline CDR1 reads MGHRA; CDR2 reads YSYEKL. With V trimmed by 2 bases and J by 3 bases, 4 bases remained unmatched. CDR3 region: CASSQLTGGFYEQYF. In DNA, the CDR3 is TGCGCCAGCAGCCAATTGACAGGGGGCTTCTACGAGCAGTACTTC.

CDR3 region: CAVPGTEAFF. CDR3 bases: TGTGCCGTCCCGGGGACTGAAGCTTTCTTT. The rearrangement links TRBV7-9 to TRBJ1-1; the D is unclear. The CDR3 has 10 residues. CDR1 and CDR2 from the germline V gene are SEHNR and FQNEAQ (reference sequence). V was shortened by 11 bases and J by 5 bases, with 9 bases between the two germline ends. Based on the CDR3 plus reference TRBV7-9 and TRBJ1-1, the full variable domain is DTGVSQNPRHKITKRGQNVTFRCDPISEHNRLYWYRQTLGQGPEFLTYFQNEAQLEKSRLLSDRFSAERPKGSFSTLEIQRTEQGDSAMYLCAVPGTEAFFGQGTRLTVV.

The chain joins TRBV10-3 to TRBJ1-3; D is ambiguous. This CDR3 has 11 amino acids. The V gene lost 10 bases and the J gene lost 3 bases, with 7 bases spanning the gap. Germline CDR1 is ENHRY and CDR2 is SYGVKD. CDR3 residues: CATRVGNTIYF. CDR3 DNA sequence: TGTGCCACTCGGGTTGGAAACACCATATATTTT.

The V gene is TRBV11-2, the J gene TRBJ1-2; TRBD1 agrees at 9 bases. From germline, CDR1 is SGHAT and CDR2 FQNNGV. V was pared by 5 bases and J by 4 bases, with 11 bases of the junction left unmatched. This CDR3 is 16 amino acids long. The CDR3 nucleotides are TGTGCCAGCAGCCCGGGAAGGACAGGGGCGATCTATGGCTACACCTTC. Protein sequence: CASSPGRTGAIYGYTF. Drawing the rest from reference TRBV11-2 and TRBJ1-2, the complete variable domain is EAGVAQSPRYKIIEKRQSVAFWCNPISGHATLYWYQQILGQGPKLLIQFQNNGVVDDSQLPKDRFSAERLKGVDSTLKIQPAKLEDSAVYLCASSPGRTGAIYGYTFGSGTRLTVV.